This is a list of T cell receptor beta chains from one sample in a study of identical twins. TCRdb reprocessed the 5' RACE reads with MiXCR, giving one entry per CDR3 protein. The data show approximately 590,000 distinct CDR3 sequences, more than 9% seen once. This sample was shared with a second study, whose subject was yellow fever vaccine responses in identical twins.

The sample taken for sequencing was PBMCs. The receptors stem from a young woman in good health. Both conserved end residues are part of each CDR3. A D gene is named only where the DNA matches it firmly. Clone size is shown for a subset of rows, as once, few, many or a class of expanded clone.

D gene: NA; clone size: many; J gene: TRBJ2-2; V gene: TRBV6-5; CDR3 DNA: TGTGCCAGCAGTTACTACCGGGGGGGGGAGCTGTTTTTT; CDR3 protein: CASSYYRGGELFF
D gene: TRBD1; clone size: many; J gene: TRBJ1-2; V gene: TRBV10-3; CDR3 DNA: TGTGCCATCAGTGAGGGGACAGAGCAGAACTATGGCTACACCTTC; CDR3 protein: CAISEGTEQNYGYTF
D gene: NA; clone size: few; J gene: TRBJ2-7; V gene: TRBV4-3; CDR3 DNA: TGCGCCAGCAGCCAAGATGCGGCAGGACCTACCTACGAGCAGTACTTC; CDR3 protein: CASSQDAAGPTYEQYF
D gene: TRBD2; clone size: many; J gene: TRBJ2-3; V gene: TRBV6-5; CDR3 DNA: TGTGCCAGCAGTTCGACAACCGGGACTAGATCGGATACGCAGTATTTT; CDR3 protein: CASSSTTGTRSDTQYF
D gene: NA; clone size: many; J gene: TRBJ2-3; V gene: TRBV7-8; CDR3 DNA: TGTGCCAGCAGCCCTCTAGGGCCGGGAGATACGCAGTATTTT; CDR3 protein: CASSPLGPGDTQYF
D gene: NA; clone size: few; J gene: TRBJ1-1; V gene: TRBV29-1; CDR3 DNA: TGCAGCGTTCTACGCCTAGCCTTGAACACTGAAGCTTTCTTT; CDR3 protein: CSVLRLALNTEAFF
D gene: NA; clone size: few; J gene: TRBJ2-1; V gene: TRBV7-2; CDR3 DNA: TGTGCCAGCAGCTTAGAAGGGCGGGGAATTAACAATGAGCAGTTCTTC; CDR3 protein: CASSLEGRGINNEQFF
D gene: NA; clone size: few; J gene: TRBJ2-1; V gene: TRBV18; CDR3 DNA: TGTGCCAGCTCACCCGGAGGTGAGAATGAGCAGTTCTTC; CDR3 protein: CASSPGGENEQFF
D gene: NA; clone size: few; J gene: TRBJ1-5; V gene: TRBV9; CDR3 DNA: TGTGCCAGCAGCGTAGCTGGACAAAACAATCAGCCCCAGCATTTT; CDR3 protein: CASSVAGQNNQPQHF
D gene: TRBD1; clone size: many; J gene: TRBJ2-7; V gene: TRBV6-1; CDR3 DNA: TGTGCCAGCAGTGCTCTGGGACAGGGGGTGGTCTACGAGCAGTACTTC; CDR3 protein: CASSALGQGVVYEQYF
D gene: NA; clone size: many; J gene: TRBJ2-7; V gene: TRBV7-6; CDR3 DNA: TGTGCCAGCAGCTTATCTGACGGGAGCTCCTACGAGCAGTACTTC; CDR3 protein: CASSLSDGSSYEQYF
D gene: NA; clone size: NA; J gene: TRBJ2-7; V gene: TRBV9; CDR3 DNA: TGTGCCAGCAGCGTAAATTCTGGCAGCTCCTACGAGCAGTACTTC; CDR3 protein: CASSVNSGSSYEQYF
D gene: TRBD1; clone size: few; J gene: TRBJ1-1; V gene: TRBV7-6; CDR3 DNA: TGTGCCAGCAGCTTGGTTCCGGGACAGGGGAACACTGAAGCTTTCTTT; CDR3 protein: CASSLVPGQGNTEAFF
D gene: NA; clone size: NA; J gene: TRBJ2-3; V gene: TRBV7-2; CDR3 DNA: TGTGCCAGCAGCTTAGGTGCCGGGGCGCAGTATTTT; CDR3 protein: CASSLGAGAQYF
D gene: TRBD2; clone size: few; J gene: TRBJ2-2; V gene: TRBV12-3/TRBV12-4; CDR3 DNA: TGTGCCAGCAGCCCCACGACTAGCGGGGGGGCGGCCGGGGAGCTGTTTTTT; CDR3 protein: CASSPTTSGGAAGELFF
D gene: NA; clone size: NA; J gene: TRBJ2-1; V gene: TRBV15; CDR3 DNA: TGTGCCACCAGCAGAGATCTAGCGCGCGCATCCGAGGGAGAGCAGTTCTTC; CDR3 protein: CATSRDLARASEGEQFF
D gene: NA; clone size: NA; J gene: TRBJ1-4; V gene: TRBV7-6; CDR3 DNA: TGTGCCAGCAGCTCCCTAGCAGCTAGTTATGAAAAACTGTTTTTT; CDR3 protein: CASSSLAASYEKLFF
D gene: TRBD2; clone size: NA; J gene: TRBJ2-1; V gene: TRBV12-3/TRBV12-4; CDR3 DNA: TGTGCCAGCAGTTTTAGGGGACTAGGGCCCAAAAGTTACAATGAGCAGTTCTTC; CDR3 protein: CASSFRGLGPKSYNEQFF
D gene: NA; clone size: many; J gene: TRBJ2-2; V gene: TRBV7-8; CDR3 DNA: TGTGCCAGCAGGGCTGAAAGGGTGAACACCGGGGAGCTGTTTTTT; CDR3 protein: CASRAERVNTGELFF
D gene: NA; clone size: NA; J gene: TRBJ2-5; V gene: TRBV18; CDR3 DNA: TGTGCCAGCTCACCCGTAGGACAACCTTTAGGGACCCAGTACTTC; CDR3 protein: CASSPVGQPLGTQYF
D gene: TRBD1; clone size: NA; J gene: TRBJ2-7; V gene: TRBV6-2/TRBV6-3; CDR3 DNA: TGTGCCAGCAGTTATATACCGCACCGGGACAGGGCCTTTGTTACCTACGAGCAGTACTTC; CDR3 protein: CASSYIPHRDRAFVTYEQYF
D gene: NA; clone size: few; J gene: TRBJ1-2; V gene: TRBV2; CDR3 DNA: TGTGCCAGCAGCAACTCCAGGGGCCTGCGCCCTTATGGCTACACCTTC; CDR3 protein: CASSNSRGLRPYGYTF
D gene: NA; clone size: NA; J gene: TRBJ2-1; V gene: TRBV5-1; CDR3 DNA: TGCGCCAGCAGCTTTGCAGCGGGCGAGTACAATGAGCAGTTCTTC; CDR3 protein: CASSFAAGEYNEQFF
D gene: TRBD2; clone size: once; J gene: TRBJ2-1; V gene: TRBV15; CDR3 DNA: TGTGCCACCAGCAGATTAAAGACGGGACTACGTCCGTTCTTC; CDR3 protein: CATSRLKTGLRPFF
D gene: TRBD2; clone size: NA; J gene: TRBJ2-7; V gene: TRBV20-1; CDR3 DNA: TGCAGTGCTAGAACAATACTTCGGACTAGCGGAATACGATCGGAGGGTGGAGGGAACGAGCAGTACTTC; CDR3 protein: CSARTILRTSGIRSEGGGNEQYF
D gene: TRBD2; clone size: NA; J gene: TRBJ2-7; V gene: TRBV20-1; CDR3 DNA: TGCAGTGCCGAGATCGGGACTAGCGGAACCTACGAGCAGTACTTC; CDR3 protein: CSAEIGTSGTYEQYF
D gene: TRBD2; clone size: NA; J gene: TRBJ2-7; V gene: TRBV4-3; CDR3 DNA: TGCGCCAGCAGCCAAGTGGCGGGAGGCGCCTACGAGCAGTACTTC; CDR3 protein: CASSQVAGGAYEQYF
D gene: TRBD2; clone size: many; J gene: TRBJ2-4; V gene: TRBV20-1; CDR3 DNA: TGCAGTGCTAGAGTAGCGGGAGTCAAAAACATTCAGTACTTC; CDR3 protein: CSARVAGVKNIQYF
D gene: TRBD2; clone size: NA; J gene: TRBJ2-7; V gene: TRBV6-2/TRBV6-3; CDR3 DNA: TGTGCCAGCAGACCTAGGACTAGCGGGTTCTACGAGCAGTACTTC; CDR3 protein: CASRPRTSGFYEQYF
D gene: TRBD2; clone size: many; J gene: TRBJ2-1; V gene: TRBV4-3; CDR3 DNA: TGCGCCAGCAGCCAAGACGGGCTAGCGGGAGTCTTAAGCTCCTACAATGAGCAGTTCTTC; CDR3 protein: CASSQDGLAGVLSSYNEQFF
D gene: TRBD1; clone size: NA; J gene: TRBJ2-1; V gene: TRBV5-5; CDR3 DNA: TGTGCCAGCAGCAGGGACAGGGGAATCACCTACAATGAGCAGTTCTTC; CDR3 protein: CASSRDRGITYNEQFF